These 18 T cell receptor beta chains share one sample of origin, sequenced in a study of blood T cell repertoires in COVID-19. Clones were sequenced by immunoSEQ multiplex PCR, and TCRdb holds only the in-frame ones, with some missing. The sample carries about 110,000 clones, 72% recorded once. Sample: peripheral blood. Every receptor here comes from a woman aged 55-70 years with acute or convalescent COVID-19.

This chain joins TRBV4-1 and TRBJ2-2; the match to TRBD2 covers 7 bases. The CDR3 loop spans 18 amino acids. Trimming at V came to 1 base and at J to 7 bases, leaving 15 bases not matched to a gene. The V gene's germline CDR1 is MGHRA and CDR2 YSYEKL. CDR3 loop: CASSQVGAGDVTNGELFF. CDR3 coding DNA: TGCGCCAGCAGCCAAGTAGGCGCGGGAGACGTAACAAACGGGGAGCTGTTTTTT.

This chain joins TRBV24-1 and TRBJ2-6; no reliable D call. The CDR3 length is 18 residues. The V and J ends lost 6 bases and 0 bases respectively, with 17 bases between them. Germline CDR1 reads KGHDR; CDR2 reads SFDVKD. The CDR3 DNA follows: TGTGCCACCAGTAACGCCCGCGGTGACCTCTCTGGGGCCAACGTCCTGACTTTC. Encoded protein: CATSNARGDLSGANVLTF.

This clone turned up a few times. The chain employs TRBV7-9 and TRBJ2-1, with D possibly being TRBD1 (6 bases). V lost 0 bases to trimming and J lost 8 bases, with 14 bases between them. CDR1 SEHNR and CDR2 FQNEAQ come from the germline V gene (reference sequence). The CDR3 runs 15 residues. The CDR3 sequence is CASSLATQGGDEQFF. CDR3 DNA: TGTGCCAGCAGCTTAGCGACACAGGGTGGAGATGAGCAGTTCTTC. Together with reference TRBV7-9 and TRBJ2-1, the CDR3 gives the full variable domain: DTGVSQNPRHKITKRGQNVTFRCDPISEHNRLYWYRQTLGQGPEFLTYFQNEAQLEKSRLLSDRFSAERPKGSFSTLEIQRTEQGDSAMYLCASSLATQGGDEQFFGPGTRLTVL.

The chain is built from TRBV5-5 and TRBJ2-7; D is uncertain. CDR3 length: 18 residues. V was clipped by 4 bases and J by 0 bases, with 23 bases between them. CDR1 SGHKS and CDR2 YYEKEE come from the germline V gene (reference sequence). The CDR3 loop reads CASSGRGNALRSSYEQYF. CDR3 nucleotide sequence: TGTGCCAGCAGCGGTCGAGGAAACGCCCTAAGGAGCTCCTACGAGCAGTACTTC. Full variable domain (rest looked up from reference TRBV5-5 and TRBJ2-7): DAGVTQSPTHLIKTRGQQVTLRCSPISGHKSVSWYQQVLGQGPQFIFQYYEKEERGRGNFPDRFSARQFPNYSSELNVNALLLGDSALYLCASSGRGNALRSSYEQYFGPGTRLTVT.

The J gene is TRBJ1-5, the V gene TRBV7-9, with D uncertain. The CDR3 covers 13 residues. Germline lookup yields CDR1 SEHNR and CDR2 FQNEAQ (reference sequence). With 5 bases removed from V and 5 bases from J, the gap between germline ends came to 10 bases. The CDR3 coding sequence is TGTGCCAGCAGCCAGGATGATCATCAGCCCCAGCATTTT. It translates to CASSQDDHQPQHF.

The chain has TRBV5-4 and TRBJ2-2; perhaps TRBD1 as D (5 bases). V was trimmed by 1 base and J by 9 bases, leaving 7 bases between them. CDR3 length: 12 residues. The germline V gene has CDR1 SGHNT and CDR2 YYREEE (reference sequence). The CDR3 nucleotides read TGTGCCAGCAGCTTGAGGGGTCGGGAGCTGTTTTTT. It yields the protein CASSLRGRELFF.

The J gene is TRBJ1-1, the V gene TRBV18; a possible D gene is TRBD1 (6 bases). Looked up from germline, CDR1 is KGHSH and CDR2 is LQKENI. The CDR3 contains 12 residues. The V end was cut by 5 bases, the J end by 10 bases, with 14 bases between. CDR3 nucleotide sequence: TGTGCCAGCTCAGGATCAGGGGAAAGAGCTTTCTTT. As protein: CASSGSGERAFF.

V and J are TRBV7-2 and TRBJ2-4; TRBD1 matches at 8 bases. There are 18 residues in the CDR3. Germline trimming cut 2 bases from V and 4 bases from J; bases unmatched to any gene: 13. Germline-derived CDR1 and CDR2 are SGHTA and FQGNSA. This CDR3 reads CASSLTLLEGQAKNIQYF. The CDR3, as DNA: TGTGCCAGCAGCTTAACTCTATTGGAGGGACAGGCAAAAAACATTCAGTACTTC.

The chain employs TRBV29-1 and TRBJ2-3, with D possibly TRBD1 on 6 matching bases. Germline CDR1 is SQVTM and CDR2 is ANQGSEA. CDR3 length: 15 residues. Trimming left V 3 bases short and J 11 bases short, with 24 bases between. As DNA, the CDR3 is TGCAGCGTTGACATAGGGACACCGAGGGTACCCATGCAGTATTTT. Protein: CSVDIGTPRVPMQYF.

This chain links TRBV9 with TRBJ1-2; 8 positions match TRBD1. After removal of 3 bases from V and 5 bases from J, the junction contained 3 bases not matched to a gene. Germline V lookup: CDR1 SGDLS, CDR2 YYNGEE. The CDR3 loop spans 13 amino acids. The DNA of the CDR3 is TGTGCCAGCAGCGGACAGGGGTTTTATGGCTACACCTTC. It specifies CASSGQGFYGYTF. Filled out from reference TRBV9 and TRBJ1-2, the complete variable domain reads DSGVTQTPKHLITATGQRVTLRCSPRSGDLSVYWYQQSLDQGLQFLIQYYNGEERAKGNILERFSAQQFPDLHSELNLSSLELGDSALYFCASSGQGFYGYTFGSGTRLTVV.

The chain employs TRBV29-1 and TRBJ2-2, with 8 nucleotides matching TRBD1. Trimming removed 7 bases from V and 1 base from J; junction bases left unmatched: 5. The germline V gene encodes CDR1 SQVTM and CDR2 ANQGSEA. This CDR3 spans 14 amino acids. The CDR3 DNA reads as TGCAGCGGTGGACAGGGAAGGAACACCGGGGAGCTGTTTTTT. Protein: CSGGQGRNTGELFF.

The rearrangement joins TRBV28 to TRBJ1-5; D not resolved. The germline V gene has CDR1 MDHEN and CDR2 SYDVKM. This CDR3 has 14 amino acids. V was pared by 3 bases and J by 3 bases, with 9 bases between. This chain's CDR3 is CASSFWENNQPQHF. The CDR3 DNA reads TGTGCCAGCAGTTTCTGGGAGAACAATCAGCCCCAGCATTTT.

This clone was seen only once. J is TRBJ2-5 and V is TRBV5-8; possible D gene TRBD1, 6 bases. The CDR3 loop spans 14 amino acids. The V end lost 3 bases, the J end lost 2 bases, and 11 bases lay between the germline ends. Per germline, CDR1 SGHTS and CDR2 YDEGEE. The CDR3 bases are TGTGCCAGCAGCTCGACACAGGGACAAGAGACCCAGTACTTC. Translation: CASSSTQGQETQYF.

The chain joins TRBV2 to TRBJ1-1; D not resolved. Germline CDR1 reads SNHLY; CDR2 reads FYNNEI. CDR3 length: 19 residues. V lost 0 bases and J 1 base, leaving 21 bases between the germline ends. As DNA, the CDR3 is TGTGCCAGCAGTGAAGCGCTTATTCGGTTGCGGCGAGCGAACACTGAAGCTTTCTTT. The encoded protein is CASSEALIRLRRANTEAFF.

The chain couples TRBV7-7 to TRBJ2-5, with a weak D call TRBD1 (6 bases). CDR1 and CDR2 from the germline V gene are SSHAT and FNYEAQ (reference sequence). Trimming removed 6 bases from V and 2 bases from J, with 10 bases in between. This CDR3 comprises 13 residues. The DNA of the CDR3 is TGTGCCAGCAGTGGACAGCGACAAGAGACCCAGTACTTC. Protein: CASSGQRQETQYF.

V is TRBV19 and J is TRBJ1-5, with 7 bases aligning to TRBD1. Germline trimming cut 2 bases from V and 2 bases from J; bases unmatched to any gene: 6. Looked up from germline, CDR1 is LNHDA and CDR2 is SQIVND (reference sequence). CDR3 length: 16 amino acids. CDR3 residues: CASSIMGDRRNQPQHF. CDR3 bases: TGTGCCAGTAGTATAATGGGGGACAGACGCAATCAGCCCCAGCATTTT.

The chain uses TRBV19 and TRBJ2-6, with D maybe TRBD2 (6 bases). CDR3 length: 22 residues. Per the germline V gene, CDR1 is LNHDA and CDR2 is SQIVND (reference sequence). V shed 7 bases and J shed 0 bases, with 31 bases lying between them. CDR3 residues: CASTRPGAQGKPRLSGANVLTF. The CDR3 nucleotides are TGTGCCAGTACCCGACCGGGAGCGCAGGGAAAACCCCGACTCTCTGGGGCCAACGTCCTGACTTTC.

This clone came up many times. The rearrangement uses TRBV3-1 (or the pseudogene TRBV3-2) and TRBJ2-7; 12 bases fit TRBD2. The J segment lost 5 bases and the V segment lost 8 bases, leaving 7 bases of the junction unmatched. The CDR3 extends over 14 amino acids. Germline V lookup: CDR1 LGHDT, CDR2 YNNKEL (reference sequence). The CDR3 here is CASSSSGGANEQYF. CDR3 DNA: TGTGCCAGCTCCTCTAGCGGGGGGGCCAACGAGCAGTACTTC.